This T cell receptor beta chain was documented in a study of somatic mutations in cytotoxic T cells in rheumatoid arthritis. Notes on the study in general: No age-related increase in CD8+ clonality was seen in healthy controls, but one was seen in rheumatoid arthritis patients. Patients with rheumatoid arthritis did not differ significantly from age-matched healthy controls in CD8+ T-cell clonality. Antigen targets of the expanded CD8+ clones remained unidentified.

The data were produced by immunoSEQ multiplex PCR, yet TCRdb's version contains in-frame clones alone and is incomplete. The table records more than 10,000 clones, 83% of them present only once. Turning to this clone: Its antigen is as yet unknown.

Germline loops: CDR1 SNHLY, CDR2 FYNNEI. The CDR3 spans 14 residues. The V end lost 1 base, the J end lost 3 bases, and 10 bases lay between the germline ends. This TCR came from a woman aged 60-75 years in good health. The rearrangement joins TRBV2 to TRBJ2-7; D might be TRBD1 (6 bases). Sample: CD8+ T cells sorted from blood. The CDR3 region has the DNA TGTGCCAGCAGTGAAGGGGGGCCCGGCTACGAGCAGTACTTC. Encoded protein: CASSEGGPGYEQYF.